This T cell receptor beta chain is from a study of beta chain features in type 1 diabetes. Study conclusions and caveats: Naive, central memory and regulatory TCRB repertoires appeared more similar among patients than healthy donors. There was a moderate but significant shortening of TCRB CDR3s in all four CD4+ subsets of Type 1 diabetes patients.

With 0 bases clipped from V and 4 bases from J, the junction kept 4 bases outside the gene matches. CDR1 and CDR2 (germline): SGHRS, YFSETQ. This CDR3 has 15 residues. TCRB transcripts that were expressed got sequenced, as all of the isolated RNA had been reverse transcribed. Libraries were prepared by immunoSEQ multiplex PCR; TCRdb keeps only in-frame clonotypes and omits some of them. Found here are around 650,000 clones, around 12% of them singletons; the top ten hold more than 0.09%. Concerning this clone: No antigen is known for it.

The TCR sequence derives from a man aged 25 to 45 with type 1 diabetes. The sample consisted of naive CD4+ T cells from blood. The chain has TRBV5-1 and TRBJ2-7, with 10 bases identical to TRBD1. CDR3 region: CASSLDGTGEYEQYF. CDR3 coding DNA: TGCGCCAGCAGCTTGGATGGGACAGGGGAGTACGAGCAGTACTTC.